The clone carrying this T cell receptor beta chain was seen just once. No antigen is known for it. The sample comes from a study of T cell responses to AZD1222 COVID-19 vaccine. Study observations and caveats: All repertoire sampling was performed exclusively after the peak T cell response.

Here immunoSEQ multiplex PCR was the method, and the copy in TCRdb shows in-frame clones only, minus some. The sample includes fewer than 250,000 clones, 85% to 95% seen only once; the top ten take roughly 1.4%. The CDR3 extends over 16 amino acids. The germline gives CDR1 SGHRS, CDR2 YFSETQ. Germline trimming cut 4 bases from V and 3 bases from J; bases unmatched to any gene: 8. This TCR was sampled from an adult in good health. The sequenced sample was peripheral blood, obtained on day 0 of AZD1222 vaccination. The chain uses TRBV5-1 and TRBJ1-2, with TRBD1 identical over 11 bases. The CDR3 region has the DNA TGCGCCAGCAGCCACAGACCGGGACAGGGGGACTATGGCTACACCTTC. It codes for CASSHRPGQGDYGYTF.